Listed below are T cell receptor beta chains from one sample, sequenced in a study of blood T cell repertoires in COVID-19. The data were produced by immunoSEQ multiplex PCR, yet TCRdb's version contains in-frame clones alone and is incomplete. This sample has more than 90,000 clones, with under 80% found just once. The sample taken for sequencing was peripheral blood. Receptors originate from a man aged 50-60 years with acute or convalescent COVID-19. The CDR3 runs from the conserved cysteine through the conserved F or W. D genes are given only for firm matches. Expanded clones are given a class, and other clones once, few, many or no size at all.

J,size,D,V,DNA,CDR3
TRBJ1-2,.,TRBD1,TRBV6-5,TGTGCCAGCAGTTTCCACAGGGGTGCCAACTATGGCTACACCTTC,CASSFHRGANYGYTF
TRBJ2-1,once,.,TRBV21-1,TGTGCCAGCAGCAAAGAGGCCCAGGGAGGGGATGAGCAGTTCTTC,CASSKEAQGGDEQFF
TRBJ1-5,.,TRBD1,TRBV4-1,TGCGCCAGCAGCCGGGCCTGGACAGGTCTCCAGCCCCAGCATTTT,CASSRAWTGLQPQHF
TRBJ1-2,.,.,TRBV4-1,TGCGCCAGCAGCCAAGATAGGCAGGAGGATGGCTACACCTTC,CASSQDRQEDGYTF
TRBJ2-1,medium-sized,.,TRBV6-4,TGTGCCAGCAGTGACTCGGCGGGATCCTACAATGAGCAGTTCTTC,CASSDSAGSYNEQFF
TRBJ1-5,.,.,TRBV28,TGTGCCAGCAGCAACAGGGTTATTAGCAATCAGCCCCAGCATTTT,CASSNRVISNQPQHF
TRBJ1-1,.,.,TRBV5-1,TGCGCCAGCAGCTTGGCCTCAGTGAACACTGAAGCTTTCTTT,CASSLASVNTEAFF
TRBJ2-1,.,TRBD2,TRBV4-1,TGCGCCAGCAGCCTAATTAGCGGGAGAGAGAACAATGAGCAGTTCTTC,CASSLISGRENNEQFF
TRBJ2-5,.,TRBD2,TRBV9,TGTGCCAGCGGGGGACTAGCGGGGGATCAAGAGACCCAGTACTTC,CASGGLAGDQETQYF
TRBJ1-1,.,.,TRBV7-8,TGTGCCAGCAGCTTTACAGGCCAGAACACTGAAGCTTTCTTT,CASSFTGQNTEAFF
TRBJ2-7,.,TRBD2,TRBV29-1,TGCAGCGTTGATCTCCGAGGGACTAGCGGGAGACGCGAGCAGTACTTC,CSVDLRGTSGRREQYF
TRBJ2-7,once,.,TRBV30,TGTGCCTGGAGTGAGGGAATTTATCGGGGCGAGCAGTACTTC,CAWSEGIYRGEQYF
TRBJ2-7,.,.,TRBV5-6,TGTGCCAGCTTCAGGGGAAACGAGCAGTACTTC,CASFRGNEQYF
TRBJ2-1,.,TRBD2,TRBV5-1,TGCGCCAGCAGCCCGGGACTAGCGGGGGGCCGGGGAAATGAGCAGTTCTTC,CASSPGLAGGRGNEQFF
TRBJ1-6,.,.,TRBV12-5,TGTGCTAGTGGTTTGGTAACAGGTCTGAGCTCCTATAATTCACCCCTCCACTTT,CASGLVTGLSSYNSPLHF
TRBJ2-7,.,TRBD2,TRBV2,TGTGCCAGCAGTGCACTAGCGGGGGATTGGAGTAGTTTCGACGAGCAGTACTTC,CASSALAGDWSSFDEQYF
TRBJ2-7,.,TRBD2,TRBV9,TGTGCCAGCAGCGCCTCTAGCGGGAGGGGGTACGAGCAGTACTTC,CASSASSGRGYEQYF
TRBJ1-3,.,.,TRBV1,TGCACCAGCAGCCAAGCCCCAGGAGGCCGCCAGATTGGAAACACCATATATTTT,CTSSQAPGGRQIGNTIYF
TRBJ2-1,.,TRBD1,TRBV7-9,TGTGCCAGCAGCTTAGTAGCAGGGGGCTCCTACAATGAGCAGTTCTTC,CASSLVAGGSYNEQFF
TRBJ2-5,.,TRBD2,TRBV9,TGTGCCAGCAGCGTAAGCGGGACCGCCCAAGAGACCCAGTACTTC,CASSVSGTAQETQYF
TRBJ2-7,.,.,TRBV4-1,TGCGCCAGCAGCCTTTGGGCAGGTCTTGCCTACGAGCAGTACTTC,CASSLWAGLAYEQYF
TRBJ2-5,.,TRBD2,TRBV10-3,TGTGCCATCAGTGGGCGGGGGGAGACCCAGTACTTC,CAISGRGETQYF
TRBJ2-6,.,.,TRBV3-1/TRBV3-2,TGTGCCAGCAGCCGAGGTGAAGGCGGCTCTGGGGCCAACGTCCTGACTTTC,CASSRGEGGSGANVLTF
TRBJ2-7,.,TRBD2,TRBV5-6,TGTGCCAGCAGCCCGGGACTAGGGTACGAGCAGTACTTC,CASSPGLGYEQYF
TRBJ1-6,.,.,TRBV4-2,TGTGCCAGCAGCCATGCGGGTGGGAATTCACCCCTCCACTTT,CASSHAGGNSPLHF
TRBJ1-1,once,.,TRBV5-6,TGTGCCAGCAGCATGTTACAGGGATACACTGAAGCTTTCTTT,CASSMLQGYTEAFF
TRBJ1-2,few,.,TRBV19,TGTGCCAGTAGTATAGGAAGAGGGTCACACTATGGCTACACCTTC,CASSIGRGSHYGYTF
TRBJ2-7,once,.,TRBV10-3,TGTGCCATCAGCGACAGTACTTGGGCCTACGAGCAGTACTTC,CAISDSTWAYEQYF
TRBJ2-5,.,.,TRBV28,TGTGCCAGCAGTTTATCGGTTGCGGGACAAGAGACCCAGTACTTC,CASSLSVAGQETQYF
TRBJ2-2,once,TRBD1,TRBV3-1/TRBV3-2,TGTGCCAGCAGCCAGGGACAGGGGGTCGGGGAGCTGTTTTTT,CASSQGQGVGELFF
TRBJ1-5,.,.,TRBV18,TGTGCCAGCTCACCTCGGGAAATGAAGCCCCAGCATTTT,CASSPREMKPQHF
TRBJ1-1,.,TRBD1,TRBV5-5,TGTGCCAGCAGCTCCCAGGGGGACACTGAAGCTTTCTTT,CASSSQGDTEAFF
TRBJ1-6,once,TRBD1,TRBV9,TGTGCCAGCAGCCTGGGGGGACAGAGTAATTCACCCCTCCACTTT,CASSLGGQSNSPLHF
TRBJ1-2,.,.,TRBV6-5,TGTGCCAGCAGTCGGTCCTCAGGGGACTATGGCTACACCTTC,CASSRSSGDYGYTF
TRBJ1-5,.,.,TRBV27,TGTGCCAGCAGTCCCTCCGGGGGCAATCAGCCCCAGCATTTT,CASSPSGGNQPQHF
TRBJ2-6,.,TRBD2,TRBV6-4,TGTGCCAGCACCTACTGGGCTAGCGGCAGCTCTGGGGCCAACGTCCTGACTTTC,CASTYWASGSSGANVLTF
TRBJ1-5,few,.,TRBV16,TGTGCCAGCAGCCAATCGGATGCACAGCAGCCCCAGCATTTT,CASSQSDAQQPQHF
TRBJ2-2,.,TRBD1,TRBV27,TGTGCCAGCAGTTTCGACTCCGGGACAGTTGGGGAGCTGTTTTTT,CASSFDSGTVGELFF
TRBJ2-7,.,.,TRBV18,TGTGCCAGCTCACCCTTCCAACTCACGGAGGAAACGTCCTACGAGCAGTACTTC,CASSPFQLTEETSYEQYF
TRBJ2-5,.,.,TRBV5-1,TGCGCCAGCAGCCACAGACCCCGAGGGGGTACGGGAGAGACCCAGTACTTC,CASSHRPRGGTGETQYF
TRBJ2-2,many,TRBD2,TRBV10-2,TGCGCCAGCAGTGAGAGGACTAGCGCTGGGGAGCTGTTTTTT,CASSERTSAGELFF
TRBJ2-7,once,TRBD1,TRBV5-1,TGCGCCAGCAGCAACGCCGGGACAGGGGTCGAGCAGTACTTC,CASSNAGTGVEQYF
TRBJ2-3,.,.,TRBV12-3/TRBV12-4,TGTGCCAGCAGTTTTAGTTCAGATACGCAGTATTTT,CASSFSSDTQYF
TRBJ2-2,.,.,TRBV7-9,TGTGCCAGCAGCCAACTGAACACCGGGGAGCTGTTTTTT,CASSQLNTGELFF
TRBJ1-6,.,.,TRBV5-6,TGTGCCAGCAGTCCGTTTAATTCACCCCTCCACTTT,CASSPFNSPLHF
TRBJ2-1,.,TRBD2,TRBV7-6,TGTGCCAGCAGCGATTTAGCGGGGCCCTCCTACAATGAGCAGTTCTTC,CASSDLAGPSYNEQFF
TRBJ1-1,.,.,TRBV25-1,TGTGCCAGCAGTGAGGAGGGTCGGGGAAGCACTGAAGCTTTCTTT,CASSEEGRGSTEAFF
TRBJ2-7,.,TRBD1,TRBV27,TGTGCCAGCAGTTTAGGGACAGCCTACGAGCAGTACTTC,CASSLGTAYEQYF
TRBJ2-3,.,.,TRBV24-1,TGTGCCACCGGCCTACAGGGAACAGATACGCAGTATTTT,CATGLQGTDTQYF
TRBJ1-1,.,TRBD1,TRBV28,TGTGCCAGCAGTTCGCGACAGGGGGCAATTGAAGCTTTCTTT,CASSSRQGAIEAFF
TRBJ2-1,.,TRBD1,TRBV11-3,TGTGCCAGCAGCTTAGTTTCGGGGACAGGGTATGAGCAGTTCTTC,CASSLVSGTGYEQFF
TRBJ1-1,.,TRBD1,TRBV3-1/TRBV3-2,TGTGCCAGCAGCCGACAGGGGAGGGAAGCTTTCTTT,CASSRQGREAFF
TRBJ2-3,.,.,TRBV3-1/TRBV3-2,TGTGCCAGCGGTTCGGGCACAGATACGCAGTATTTT,CASGSGTDTQYF
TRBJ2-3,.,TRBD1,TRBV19,TGTGCCAGTAGCGACACAGGGGCGAGCACAGATACGCAGTATTTT,CASSDTGASTDTQYF
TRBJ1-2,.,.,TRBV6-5,TGTGCCAGCGCGGCAGGGAACGAAAACTATGGCTACACCTTC,CASAAGNENYGYTF
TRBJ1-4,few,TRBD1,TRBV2,TGTGCCAGCAGTGAAACAGGGGTCGGCGAAAAACTGTTTTTT,CASSETGVGEKLFF
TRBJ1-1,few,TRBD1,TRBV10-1,TGCGCCAGCAAACAGGACAGGGACACTGAAGCTTTCTTT,CASKQDRDTEAFF
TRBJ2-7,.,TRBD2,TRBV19,TGTGCCAGCAGACTAGCGGGAGAGGCGCTATACGAGCAGTACTTC,CASRLAGEALYEQYF